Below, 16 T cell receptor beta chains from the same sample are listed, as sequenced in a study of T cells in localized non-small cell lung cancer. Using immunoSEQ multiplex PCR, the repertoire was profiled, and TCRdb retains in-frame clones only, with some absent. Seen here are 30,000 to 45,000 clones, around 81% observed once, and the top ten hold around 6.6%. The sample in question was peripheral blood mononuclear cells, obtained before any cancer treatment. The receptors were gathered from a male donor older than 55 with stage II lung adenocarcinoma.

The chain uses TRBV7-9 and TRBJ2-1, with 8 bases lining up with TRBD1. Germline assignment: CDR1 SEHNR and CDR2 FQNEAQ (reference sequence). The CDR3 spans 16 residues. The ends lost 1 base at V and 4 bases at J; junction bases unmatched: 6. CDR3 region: CASSLGLGQEYNEQFF. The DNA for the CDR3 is TGTGCCAGCAGCTTAGGCCTGGGACAGGAATACAATGAGCAGTTCTTC.

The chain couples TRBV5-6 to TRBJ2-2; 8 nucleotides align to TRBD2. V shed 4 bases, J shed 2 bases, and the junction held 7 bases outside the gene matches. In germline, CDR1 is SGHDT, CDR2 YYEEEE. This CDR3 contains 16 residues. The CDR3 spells CASSRPGGFNTGELFF. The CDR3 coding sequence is TGTGCCAGCAGCCGACCGGGAGGGTTTAACACCGGGGAGCTGTTTTTT.

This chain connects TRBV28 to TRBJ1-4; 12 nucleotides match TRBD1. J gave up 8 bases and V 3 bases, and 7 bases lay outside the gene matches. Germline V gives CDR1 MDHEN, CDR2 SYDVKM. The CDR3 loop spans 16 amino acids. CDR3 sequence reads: CASSLGTGGKREKLFF. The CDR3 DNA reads TGTGCCAGCAGTTTGGGGACAGGGGGCAAAAGAGAAAAACTGTTTTTT.

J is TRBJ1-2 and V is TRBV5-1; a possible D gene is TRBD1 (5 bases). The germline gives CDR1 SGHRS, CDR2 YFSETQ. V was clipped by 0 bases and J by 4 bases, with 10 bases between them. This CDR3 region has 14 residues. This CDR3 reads CASSLGRDGYGYTF. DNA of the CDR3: TGCGCCAGCAGCTTGGGCAGGGACGGCTATGGCTACACCTTC.

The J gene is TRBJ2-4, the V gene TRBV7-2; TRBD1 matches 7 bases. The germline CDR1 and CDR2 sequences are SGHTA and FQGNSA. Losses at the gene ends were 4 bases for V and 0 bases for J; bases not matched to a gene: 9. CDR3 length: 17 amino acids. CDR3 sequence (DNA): TGTGCCAGCAGCTCCCCTTCGGGACAGCTAGCCAAAAACATTCAGTACTTC. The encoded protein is CASSSPSGQLAKNIQYF. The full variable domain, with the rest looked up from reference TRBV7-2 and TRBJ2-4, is GAGVSQSPSNKVTEKGKDVELRCDPISGHTALYWYRQSLGQGLEFLIYFQGNSAPDKSGLPSDRFSAERTGGSVSTLTIQRTQQEDSAVYLCASSSPSGQLAKNIQYFGAGTRLSVL.

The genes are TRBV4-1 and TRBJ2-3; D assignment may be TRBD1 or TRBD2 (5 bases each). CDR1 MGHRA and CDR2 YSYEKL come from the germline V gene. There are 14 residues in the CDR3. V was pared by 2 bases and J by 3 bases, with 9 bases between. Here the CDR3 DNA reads TGCGCCAGCAGCCAAAGATGGGGGACAGATACGCAGTATTTT. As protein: CASSQRWGTDTQYF.

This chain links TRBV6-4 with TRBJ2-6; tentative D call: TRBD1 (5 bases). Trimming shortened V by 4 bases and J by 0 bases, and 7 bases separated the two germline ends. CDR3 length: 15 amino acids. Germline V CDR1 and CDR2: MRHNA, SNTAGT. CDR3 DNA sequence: TGTGCCAGCAGTGTGCAGGGCTCTGGGGCCAACGTCCTGACTTTC. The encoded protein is CASSVQGSGANVLTF.

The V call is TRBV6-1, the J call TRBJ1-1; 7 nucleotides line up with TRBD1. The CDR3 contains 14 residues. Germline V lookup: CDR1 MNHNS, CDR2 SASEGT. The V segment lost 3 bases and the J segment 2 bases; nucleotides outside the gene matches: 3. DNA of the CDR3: TGTGCCAGCAGTGAGGGGACAGCAAACACTGAAGCTTTCTTT. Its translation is CASSEGTANTEAFF.

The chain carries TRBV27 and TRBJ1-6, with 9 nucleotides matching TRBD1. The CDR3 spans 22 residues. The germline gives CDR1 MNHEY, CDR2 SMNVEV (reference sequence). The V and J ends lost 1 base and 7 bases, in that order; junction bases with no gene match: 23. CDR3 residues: CASSLFSTPGRDREGANSPLHF. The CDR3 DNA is TGTGCCAGCAGTTTATTTTCCACCCCCGGGCGGGACAGGGAGGGAGCGAATTCACCCCTCCACTTT.

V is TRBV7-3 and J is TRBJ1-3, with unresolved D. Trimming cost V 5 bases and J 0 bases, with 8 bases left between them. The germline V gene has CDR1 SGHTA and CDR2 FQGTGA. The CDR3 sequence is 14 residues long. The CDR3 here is CASSPAYSGNTIYF. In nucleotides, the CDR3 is TGTGCCAGCAGCCCCGCTTACTCTGGAAACACCATATATTTT. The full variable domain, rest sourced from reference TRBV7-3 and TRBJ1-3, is GAGVSQTPSNKVTEKGKYVELRCDPISGHTALYWYRQSLGQGPEFLIYFQGTGAADDSGLPNDRFFAVRPEGSVSTLKIQRTERGDSAVYLCASSPAYSGNTIYFGEGSWLTVV.

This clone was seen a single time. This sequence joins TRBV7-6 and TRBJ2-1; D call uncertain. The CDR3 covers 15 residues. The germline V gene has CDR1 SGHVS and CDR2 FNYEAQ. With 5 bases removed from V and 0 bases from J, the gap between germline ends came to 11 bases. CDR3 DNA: TGTGCCAGCAGCCTCGGGTTCGGCTCCTACAATGAGCAGTTCTTC. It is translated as CASSLGFGSYNEQFF.

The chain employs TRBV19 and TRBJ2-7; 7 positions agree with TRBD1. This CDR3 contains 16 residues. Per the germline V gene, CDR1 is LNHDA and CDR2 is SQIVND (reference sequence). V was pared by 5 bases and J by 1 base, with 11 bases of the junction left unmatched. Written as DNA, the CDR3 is TGTGCCAGTAGTTCCAACCGGGACAGTCAATCCTACGAGCAGTACTTC. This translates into CASSSNRDSQSYEQYF.

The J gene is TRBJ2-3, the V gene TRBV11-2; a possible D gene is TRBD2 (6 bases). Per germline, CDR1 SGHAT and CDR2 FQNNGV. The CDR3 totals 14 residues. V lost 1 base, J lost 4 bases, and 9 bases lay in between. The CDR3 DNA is TGTGCCAGCAGCTTAGGGGGAGGCCCAGATACGCAGTATTTT. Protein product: CASSLGGGPDTQYF.

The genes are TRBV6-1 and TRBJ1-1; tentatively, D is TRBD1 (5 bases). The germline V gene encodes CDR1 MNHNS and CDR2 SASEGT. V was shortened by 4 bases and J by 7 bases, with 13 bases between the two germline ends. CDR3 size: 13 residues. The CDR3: CASSASGRLEAFF. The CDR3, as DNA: TGTGCCAGCAGTGCCTCAGGGCGCCTTGAAGCTTTCTTT.

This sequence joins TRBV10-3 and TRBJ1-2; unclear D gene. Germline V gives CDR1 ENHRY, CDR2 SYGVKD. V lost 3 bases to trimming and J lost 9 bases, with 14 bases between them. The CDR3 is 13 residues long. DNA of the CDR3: TGTGCCATCAGTGAACTCGTCGTTGCAAGCTACACCTTC. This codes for CAISELVVASYTF.

CDR3 region: CASSQPGLAGRDEQFF. The CDR3 DNA sequence: TGTGCCAGTAGTCAACCGGGACTAGCGGGAAGGGATGAGCAGTTCTTC. The chain links TRBV19 to TRBJ2-1, with 13 bases lining up with TRBD2. V was clipped by 5 bases and J by 8 bases; unmatched bases: 9. The CDR3 sequence is 16 residues long. In germline, CDR1 is LNHDA, CDR2 SQIVND (reference sequence).